This T cell receptor (beta chain) originates from a study of cytomegalovirus exposure and HLA in healthy donors. PCR employed 60 Vbeta and 13 Jbeta primers. Only in-frame clones appear in the TCRdb table, and some are missing; sequencing was by immunoSEQ multiplex PCR. The profile covers roughly 150,000 clones, with about four fifths appearing a single time and 1.5% taken by the ten largest. The junction had 12 bases not matched to a gene; V was cut back by 4 bases and J by 3 bases. Looked up from germline, CDR1 is KGHSY and CDR2 is FQNENV. CDR3 length equals 17 residues. This sequence was found in a girl aged 10 to 17 in good health and CMV-seropositive. The chain recombines TRBV16 with TRBJ2-7, with TRBD1 identical over 10 bases. The specimen was PBMCs. The CDR3: CASSPEISGTGDYEQYF. The DNA of the CDR3 is TGTGCCAGCAGCCCGGAGATCTCCGGGACAGGGGACTACGAGCAGTACTTC.